This T cell receptor beta chain comes out of a study of blood T cells in healthy people across ages. Study-wide background: Template switching retrieved approximately one barcoded beta molecule for each two T cells.

The V and J ends lost 6 bases and 0 bases respectively, with 13 bases between them. Germline V gene data show CDR1 as SGHAT and CDR2 as FQNNGV. CDR3 length equals 15 residues. This clonotype turned up a few times. A second 7 to 11 cycle PCR used barcoded and J-beta primers. Each of the samples gave a minimum of 3 million paired-end reads that contained CDR3. TCRdb analysed the 5' RACE reads with MiXCR anew, one entry per CDR3 protein. The data contain 600,000 to 850,000 distinct CDR3 sequences, approximately 43% of them seen just once; the ten biggest clones take up more than 20%. The sample comprised blood. The receptor was isolated from an older woman in good health. This chain connects TRBV11-2 to TRBJ2-3; D might be TRBD2 (6 bases). The CDR3 DNA is TGTGCCAGCAGAACGGCAGGGACTAGCACAGATACGCAGTATTTT. The encoded protein is CASRTAGTSTDTQYF.